What follows describes a single T cell receptor (beta chain). The sample originates from a study of T cell changes during pregnancy in multiple sclerosis. Profiled with immunoSEQ multiplex PCR; TCRdb holds only in-frame clones, not every one. Counted here are 100,000 or so clones, approximately 93% occurring once; the ten biggest clones make up about 0.98%. Germline trimming cut 4 bases from V and 2 bases from J; bases unmatched to any gene: 8. This CDR3 region has 16 residues. Germline-derived CDR1 and CDR2 are LNHDA and SQIVND (reference sequence). The chain has TRBV19 and TRBJ2-3, with 8 bases fitting TRBD1. This receptor was taken from a female donor with multiple sclerosis, enrolled in a pregnancy study. The sequencing used peripheral blood, collected after pregnancy. For the CDR3, the DNA is TGTGCCAGTAGTAACCTCAGGGGGCGCAACACAGATACGCAGTATTTT. This gives the protein CASSNLRGRNTDTQYF.